The present entry profiles one TCR beta chain with its context. Its antigen is unidentified. The data derive from a study of T cell responses to AZD1222 COVID-19 vaccine. Only in-frame clones appear in the TCRdb table, and some are missing; sequencing was by immunoSEQ multiplex PCR. Among some 180,000 clones listed, 91% were seen once. Regarding the study as a whole: There were mostly white British donors and more females than males, and clonal diversity was possibly underestimated.

The CDR3 is made up of 14 amino acids. Germline assignment: CDR1 MNHEY and CDR2 SMNVEV (reference sequence). V lost 3 bases and J lost 7, with 13 bases in between. The sample here was peripheral blood, taken 28 days after the second AZD1222 dose. The TCR originated in an adult who received the AZD1222 COVID-19 vaccine. This sequence joins TRBV27 and TRBJ1-5; D call uncertain. The CDR3 loop is CASSLRPRRQPQHF. The CDR3 DNA sequence: TGTGCCAGCAGTTTGCGGCCTAGGAGGCAGCCCCAGCATTTT.